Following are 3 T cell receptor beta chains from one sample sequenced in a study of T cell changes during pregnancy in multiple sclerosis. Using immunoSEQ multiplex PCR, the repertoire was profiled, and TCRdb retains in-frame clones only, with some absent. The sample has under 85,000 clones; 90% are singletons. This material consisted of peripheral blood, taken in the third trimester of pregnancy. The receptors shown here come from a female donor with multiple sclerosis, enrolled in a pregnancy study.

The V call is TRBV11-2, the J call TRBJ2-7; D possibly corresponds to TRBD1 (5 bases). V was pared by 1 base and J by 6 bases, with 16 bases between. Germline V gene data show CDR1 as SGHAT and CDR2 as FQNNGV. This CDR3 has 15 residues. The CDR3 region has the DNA TGTGCCAGCAGCTTAGGGCAGGGCGTCACAATCGAGCAGTACTTC. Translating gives CASSLGQGVTIEQYF.

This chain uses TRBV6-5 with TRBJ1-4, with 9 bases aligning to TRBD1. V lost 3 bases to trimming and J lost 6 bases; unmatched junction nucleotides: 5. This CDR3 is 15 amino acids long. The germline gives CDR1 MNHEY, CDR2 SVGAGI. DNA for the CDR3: TGTGCCAGCAGTTATTCGGGACAGGGATATGAAAAACTGTTTTTT. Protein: CASSYSGQGYEKLFF.

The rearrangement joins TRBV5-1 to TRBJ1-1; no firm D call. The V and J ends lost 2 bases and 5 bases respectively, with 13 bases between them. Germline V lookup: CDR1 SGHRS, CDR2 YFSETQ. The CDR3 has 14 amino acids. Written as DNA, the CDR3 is TGCGCCAGCAGCTTAACAGAGATTGGGACTGAAGCTTTCTTT. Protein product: CASSLTEIGTEAFF.